In its sample, the clone carrying this T cell receptor beta chain was seen a few times. This sample is drawn from a study of blood T cell repertoires in COVID-19. Study in general: The United States, Italy and Spain supplied acute and convalescent COVID-19 samples.

As originally analysed: Reference gene primer amplification gave estimated nucleated cell counts. TCRdb's copy holds only in-frame clones and misses some; the assay was immunoSEQ multiplex PCR. From that table come the V and J calls and clone size; the DNA was used to work out D and trimming. Among over 100,000 clones listed, approximately 83% were seen once. CDR1 SGHAT and CDR2 FQNNGV come from the germline V gene. Trimming removed 10 bases from V and 0 bases from J; junction bases left unmatched: 12. CDR3 length equals 17 residues. This sequence originates from a man aged 80 or over with acute or convalescent COVID-19. The sample comprised peripheral blood. V and J are TRBV11-2 and TRBJ2-1, with 10 bases aligning to TRBD2. The CDR3, as DNA: TGTGCCACCCTTGCCGGAGCTAGCGGGAGCTCCTACAATGAGCAGTTCTTC. This encodes CATLAGASGSSYNEQFF.